This T cell receptor beta chain was found in a study of blood T cell repertoires in COVID-19. Study-wide background: Acute and convalescent COVID-19 specimens originated in the United States, Italy and Spain. From T cells, B-cell-depleted T cells, or PBMCs came the material, which was cDNA or gDNA.

The CDR3 has 17 residues. Germline CDR1 SGHDN, CDR2 FVKESK. The V gene end was trimmed by 3 bases and the J gene end by 2 bases; junction bases not matched to a gene: 8. In the authors' workflow: Reference gene primer amplification gave estimated nucleated cell counts. Sequencing was performed with immunoSEQ multiplex PCR; in TCRdb, only in-frame clones are kept and a portion is missing. The V and J calls and clone size were taken over from that table, and D and trimming were inferred from the DNA. Of a few hundred thousand clones in the sample, about 83% are singletons; the top ten hold more than 1.5%.

The chain combines TRBV14 with TRBJ2-2; 8 bases line up with TRBD1. What was sequenced was peripheral blood. The receptor's source is a woman aged 35 to 49 who had recovered from COVID-19. The CDR3 spells CASSHAGTGANTGELFF. Here the CDR3 DNA reads TGTGCCAGCAGCCACGCCGGGACAGGAGCTAACACCGGGGAGCTGTTTTTT.